One sample yielded the 28 T cell receptor beta chains listed below, sequenced in a study of identical twins. TCRdb called the 5' RACE reads again in MiXCR, with one record for every CDR3 protein. The table has approximately 490,000 distinct CDR3 sequences, 20% to 25% seen once. This sample also appeared in a second study, on yellow fever vaccine responses in identical twins.

The sample consisted of CD4+ T cells sorted from blood. These receptors were obtained from a young woman in good health.

In its sample, this clonotype was seen a few times. J is TRBJ2-7 and V is TRBV18; 9 bases fit TRBD2. CDR1 KGHSH and CDR2 LQKENI come from the germline V gene. The J segment lost 4 bases and the V segment lost 6 bases, leaving 10 bases of the junction unmatched. The CDR3 has 15 amino acids. The CDR3 sequence is CASSLTAGGGYEQYF. CDR3 in DNA: TGTGCCAGCTCCCTCACTGCGGGAGGGGGTTACGAGCAGTACTTC.

In this sample, this clonotype turned up a few times. The chain couples TRBV20-1 to TRBJ2-7; D call uncertain. Trimming removed 3 bases at V and 0 bases at J, with 6 bases between. CDR1 is DFQATT and CDR2 is SNEGSKA in the germline V gene (reference sequence). The CDR3 extends over 12 amino acids. In nucleotides, the CDR3 is TGCAGTGCTAGCGAGTTCTCCTACGAGCAGTACTTC. Amino acid sequence: CSASEFSYEQYF.

The chain recombines TRBV20-1 with TRBJ1-1; 7 nucleotides line up with TRBD1. Looked up from germline, CDR1 is DFQATT and CDR2 is SNEGSKA (reference sequence). V dropped 5 bases and J dropped 4; count of bases not matched to a gene: 4. The CDR3 spans 12 residues. The CDR3 is CSAPDRATEAFF. The CDR3 bases are TGCAGTGCTCCTGACAGGGCCACTGAAGCTTTCTTT.

The chain couples TRBV12-3 or TRBV12-4 to TRBJ2-3, with 8 positions matching TRBD1. J was trimmed by 4 bases and V by 3 bases; bases with no gene match: 3. CDR3 size: 14 residues. CDR3 protein: CASSFRQGSDTQYF. The CDR3 region has the DNA TGTGCCAGCAGTTTCAGACAGGGGTCAGATACGCAGTATTTT.

The sample holds a few counts of this clonotype. This rearrangement joins TRBV15 to TRBJ2-2; no definite D call. Deletions cut 2 bases from V and 1 base from J, with 8 bases between. Germline values: CDR1 LNHNV, CDR2 YYDKDF (reference sequence). This CDR3 comprises 15 residues. The CDR3 DNA is TGTGCCACCAGCAGACAGACTGAGAACACCGGGGAGCTGTTTTTT. Residues: CATSRQTENTGELFF.

The V gene is TRBV5-1, the J gene TRBJ2-1, with D possibly TRBD2 on 5 matching bases. The CDR3 runs to 13 residues. V lost 2 bases to trimming and J lost 7 bases, with 10 bases between them. Germline V gene lookup returns CDR1 SGHRS and CDR2 YFSETQ. CDR3 region: CASSFPGLNEQFF. The CDR3 DNA sequence: TGCGCCAGCAGCTTCCCGGGGTTGAATGAGCAGTTCTTC.

In its sample, this clonotype was seen a few times. The CDR3 loop reads CASSEKGRKDNEQFF. For the CDR3, the DNA is TGTGCCAGCAGTGAAAAGGGGCGTAAAGACAATGAGCAGTTCTTC. The rearrangement uses TRBV28 and TRBJ2-1, with D perhaps TRBD1 (5 bases). V was clipped by 5 bases and J by 5 bases, with 16 bases between them. The germline V gene has CDR1 MDHEN and CDR2 SYDVKM. The CDR3 is made up of 15 amino acids.

This clonotype came up a few times. This chain connects TRBV28 to TRBJ2-2, with D tentatively TRBD2 (6 bases). V was cut by 5 bases and J by 1 base, with 11 bases left in between. In germline, CDR1 is MDHEN, CDR2 SYDVKM. The CDR3 length is 15 residues. DNA of the CDR3: TGTGCCAGCAGTATGAGTAGCGGGAACACCGGGGAGCTGTTTTTT. Translation gives CASSMSSGNTGELFF.

The chain recombines TRBV12-3 or TRBV12-4 with TRBJ2-4; D gene unclear. The CDR3 consists of 12 residues. V shed 3 bases and J shed 2 bases, with 2 bases lying between them. CDR3 residues: CASSLTKNIQYF. The CDR3 DNA follows: TGTGCCAGCAGTTTGACCAAAAACATTCAGTACTTC.

The chain uses TRBV19 and TRBJ2-7; 8 positions agree with TRBD2. The V gene's germline CDR1 is LNHDA and CDR2 SQIVND (reference sequence). Losses at the gene ends were 4 bases for V and 1 base for J; bases not matched to a gene: 9. The CDR3 length is 16 residues. For the CDR3, the DNA is TGTGCCAGTAGTAAAGCCGGGAGGGACGGGTCCTACGAGCAGTACTTC. Protein: CASSKAGRDGSYEQYF.

The J gene is TRBJ2-3, the V gene TRBV7-8, with no clear D. The V end was cut by 2 bases, the J end by 2 bases, with 5 bases between. Germline V gene sequence: CDR1 SGHVS, CDR2 FQNEAQ. The CDR3 is 13 residues long. The CDR3 DNA is TGTGCCAGCAGCTTACAGCTCACAGATACGCAGTATTTT. It translates to CASSLQLTDTQYF.

This clonotype has just a few counts. The rearrangement joins TRBV6-5 to TRBJ2-7; D not resolved. CDR3 length equals 13 residues. Germline CDR1 reads MNHEY; CDR2 reads SVGAGI. Trimming removed 5 bases from V and 3 bases from J, with 11 bases in between. The CDR3 loop is CASSTRNSYEQYF. The CDR3 nucleotides read TGTGCCAGCAGTACTCGGAACAGCTACGAGCAGTACTTC.

The V call is TRBV5-1, the J call TRBJ2-2; the match to TRBD1 covers 12 bases. Germline V lookup: CDR1 SGHRS, CDR2 YFSETQ. The CDR3 runs to 19 residues. The V and J ends lost 0 bases and 1 base, in that order; junction bases with no gene match: 7. CDR3 nucleotides: TGCGCCAGCAGCTTGGCCAAGGGACAGGGGGCTGGGAACACCGGGGAGCTGTTTTTT. Its translation: CASSLAKGQGAGNTGELFF.

This clonotype has more than one count but fewer than ten. This rearrangement joins TRBV14 to TRBJ2-1, with 9 bases identical to TRBD2. The CDR3 covers 15 residues. Germline-derived CDR1 and CDR2 are SGHDN and FVKESK. J was trimmed by 5 bases and V by 4 bases; bases with no gene match: 6. The CDR3 bases are TGTGCCAGCAGCCCACGGGGACTAGCCGACAATGAGCAGTTCTTC. Protein product: CASSPRGLADNEQFF.

The V gene is TRBV12-3 or TRBV12-4, the J gene TRBJ2-5; D is unclear. V gave up 6 bases and J gave up 4 bases, with 15 bases separating them. This CDR3 spans 14 amino acids. CDR3 nucleotides: TGTGCCAGCAGCCCGCCTCAGGTATCAGAGACCCAGTACTTC. This gives the protein CASSPPQVSETQYF.

The V gene is TRBV12-3 or TRBV12-4, the J gene TRBJ2-1; 8 bases line up with TRBD2. V shed 6 bases, J shed 0 bases, and the junction held 7 bases outside the gene matches. The CDR3 spans 16 residues. CDR3 in amino acids: CASSRTSGFSYNEQFF. In DNA, the CDR3 is TGTGCCAGCAGCCGCACTAGCGGTTTCTCCTACAATGAGCAGTTCTTC.

This chain connects TRBV7-9 to TRBJ2-3, with 14 bases aligning to TRBD2. The CDR3 totals 15 residues. J was trimmed by 2 bases and V by 11 bases; bases with no gene match: 6. Germline V lookup: CDR1 SEHNR, CDR2 FQNEAQ (reference sequence). The CDR3 spells CAGRTSGRPTDTQYF. The CDR3 bases are TGTGCCGGCCGGACTAGCGGGAGGCCCACAGATACGCAGTATTTT.

This clonotype occurred many times. The V and J genes are TRBV20-1 and TRBJ1-6; TRBD1 might be the D (6 bases). Trimming shortened V by 3 bases and J by 3 bases, and 15 bases separated the two germline ends. Germline V gives CDR1 DFQATT, CDR2 SNEGSKA (reference sequence). This CDR3 has 16 amino acids. The chain's CDR3 is CSARASGTLYNSPLHF. CDR3 sequence (DNA): TGCAGTGCTAGGGCATCCGGGACACTCTATAATTCACCCCTCCACTTT.

The rearrangement joins TRBV14 to TRBJ1-1; D gene ambiguous. The CDR3 totals 12 residues. The V gene's germline CDR1 is SGHDN and CDR2 FVKESK. V was cut by 5 bases and J by 5 bases, with 9 bases left in between. CDR3 sequence reads: CASSFSKTEAFF. The CDR3 nucleotides are TGTGCCAGCAGCTTCAGTAAAACTGAAGCTTTCTTT. Combining the CDR3 with reference TRBV14 and TRBJ1-1 gives the whole variable domain EAGVTQFPSHSVIEKGQTVTLRCDPISGHDNLYWYRRVMGKEIKFLLHFVKESKQDESGMPNNRFLAERTGGTYSTLKVQPAELEDSGVYFCASSFSKTEAFFGQGTRLTVV.

This clonotype was detected only a few times. The J gene is TRBJ2-2, the V gene TRBV5-1, with TRBD2 matching over 11 bases. With V trimmed by 3 bases and J by 1 base, 2 bases remained unmatched. This CDR3 region has 16 residues. Germline lookup yields CDR1 SGHRS and CDR2 YFSETQ. The CDR3 loop is CASSYGTSGNTGELFF. The CDR3 DNA follows: TGCGCCAGCAGCTATGGGACTAGCGGGAACACCGGGGAGCTGTTTTTT.

This clonotype has more than one count but fewer than ten. The rearrangement uses TRBV6-1 and TRBJ2-7; D is uncertain. Trimming removed 2 bases at V and 2 bases at J, with 13 bases between. Looked up from germline, CDR1 is MNHNS and CDR2 is SASEGT. The length of the CDR3 is 15 residues. The CDR3 reads CASSEFSRTTYEQYF. The CDR3 DNA reads as TGTGCCAGCAGTGAATTTTCCAGGACCACCTACGAGCAGTACTTC.

The CDR3 nucleotides are TGTGCCAGCAGCTCCCAGACTAGATTTTCGGCGGGGGAGCAGTTCTTC. Translation gives CASSSQTRFSAGEQFF. The chain links TRBV11-2 to TRBJ2-1; a possible D gene is TRBD2 (6 bases). Germline-derived CDR1 and CDR2 are SGHAT and FQNNGV. CDR3 length equals 16 residues. The V end was cut by 4 bases, the J end by 10 bases, with 23 bases between.

This chain links TRBV20-1 with TRBJ1-5, with D tentatively TRBD1 (6 bases). Germline V gene sequence: CDR1 DFQATT, CDR2 SNEGSKA (reference sequence). V was cut by 5 bases and J by 1 base, with 15 bases left in between. This CDR3 spans 15 amino acids. The CDR3 region is CSAGRAGVSNQPQHF. The CDR3 DNA sequence: TGCAGTGCTGGACGAGCAGGGGTGAGCAATCAGCCCCAGCATTTT.

The sample holds a few counts of this clonotype. The chain links TRBV24-1 to TRBJ2-5; D tentatively fits TRBD1 or TRBD2 (5 bases each). In germline, CDR1 is KGHDR, CDR2 SFDVKD. The CDR3 contains 16 residues. V lost 2 bases to trimming and J lost 5 bases, with 17 bases between them. The CDR3 reads CATSDSGTEDRETQYF. As DNA, the CDR3 is TGTGCCACCAGTGATTCCGGGACCGAGGATAGGGAGACCCAGTACTTC.

CDR3 nucleotide sequence: TGTGCCAGCAGCGGGCGACACCCCTACAATGAGCAGTTCTTC. Translated: CASSGRHPYNEQFF. This rearrangement joins TRBV3-1 to TRBJ2-1; D not certain. Germline values: CDR1 LGHDT, CDR2 YNNKEL (reference sequence). The CDR3 contains 14 residues. The V end lost 5 bases, the J end lost 2 bases, and 10 bases lay between the germline ends.

This clonotype has only a few counts. The chain has TRBV7-8 and TRBJ2-1, with D perhaps TRBD2 (6 bases). Per germline, CDR1 SGHVS and CDR2 FQNEAQ. CDR3 length: 17 amino acids. V lost 7 bases and J 10 bases, leaving 29 bases between the germline ends. Here the CDR3 DNA reads TGTGCCAGCACCTCCATTGGGGCGGGGAATATAGTGAGGGAGCAGTTCTTC. It encodes CASTSIGAGNIVREQFF.

The chain is built from TRBV24-1 and TRBJ2-3; no definite D call. The CDR3 is made up of 11 amino acids. V was cut by 6 bases and J by 6 bases, with 6 bases left in between. Germline V gene data show CDR1 as KGHDR and CDR2 as SFDVKD. The CDR3 reads CATSLMDTQYF. DNA of the CDR3: TGTGCCACCAGTCTTATGGATACGCAGTATTTT.

The V call is TRBV14, the J call TRBJ2-4; D is perhaps TRBD1 (6 bases). The CDR3 has 17 amino acids. Germline V gene data show CDR1 as SGHDN and CDR2 as FVKESK. V lost 1 base to trimming and J lost 0 bases, with 13 bases between them. The CDR3 bases are TGTGCCAGCAGCCAAGTCTCCGGGACACCAGCCAAAAACATTCAGTACTTC. Protein product: CASSQVSGTPAKNIQYF.